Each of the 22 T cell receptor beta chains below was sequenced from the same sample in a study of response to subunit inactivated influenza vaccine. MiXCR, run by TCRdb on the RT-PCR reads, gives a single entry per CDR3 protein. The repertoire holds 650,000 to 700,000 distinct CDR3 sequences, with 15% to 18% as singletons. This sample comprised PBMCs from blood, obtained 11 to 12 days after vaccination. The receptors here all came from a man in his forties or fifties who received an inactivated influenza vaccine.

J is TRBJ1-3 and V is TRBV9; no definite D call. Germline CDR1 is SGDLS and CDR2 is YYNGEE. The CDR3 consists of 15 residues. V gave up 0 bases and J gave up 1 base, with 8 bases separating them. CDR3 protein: CASSVELGSGNTIYF. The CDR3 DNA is TGTGCCAGCAGCGTAGAGTTAGGGTCTGGAAACACCATATATTTT.

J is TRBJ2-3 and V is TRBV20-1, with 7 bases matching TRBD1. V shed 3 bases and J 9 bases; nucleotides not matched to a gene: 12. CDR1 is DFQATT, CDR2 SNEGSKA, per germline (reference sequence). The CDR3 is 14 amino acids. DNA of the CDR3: TGCAGTGCTAGCCTCGTCCGACAGGGAATCACGCAGTATTTT. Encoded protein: CSASLVRQGITQYF.

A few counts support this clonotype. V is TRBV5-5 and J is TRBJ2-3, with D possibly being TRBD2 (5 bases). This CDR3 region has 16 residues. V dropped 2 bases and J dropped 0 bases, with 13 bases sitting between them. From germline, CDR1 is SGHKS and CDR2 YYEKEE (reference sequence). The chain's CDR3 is CASSFSPGKSTDTQYF. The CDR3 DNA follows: TGTGCCAGCAGCTTCTCCCCCGGGAAGAGCACAGATACGCAGTATTTT.

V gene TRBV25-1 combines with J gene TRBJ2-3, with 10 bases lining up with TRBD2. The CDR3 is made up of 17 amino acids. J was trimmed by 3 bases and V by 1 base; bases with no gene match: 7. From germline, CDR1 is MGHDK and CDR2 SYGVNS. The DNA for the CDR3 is TGTGCCAGCAGTGAATTGAGCGGGAGGGCCGGAACAGATACGCAGTATTTT. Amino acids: CASSELSGRAGTDTQYF.

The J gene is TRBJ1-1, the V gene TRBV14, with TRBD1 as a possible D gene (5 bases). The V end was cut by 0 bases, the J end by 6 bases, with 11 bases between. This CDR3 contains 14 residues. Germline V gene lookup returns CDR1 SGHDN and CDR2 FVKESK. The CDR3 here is CASSQETGVSEAFF. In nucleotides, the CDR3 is TGTGCCAGCAGCCAAGAGACGGGGGTATCTGAAGCTTTCTTT.

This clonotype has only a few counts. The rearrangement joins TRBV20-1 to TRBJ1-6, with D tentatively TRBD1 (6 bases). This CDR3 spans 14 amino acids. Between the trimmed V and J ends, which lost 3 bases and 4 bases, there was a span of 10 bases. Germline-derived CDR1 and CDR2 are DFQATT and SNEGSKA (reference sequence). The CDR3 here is CSASIGQYNSPLHF. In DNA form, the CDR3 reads TGCAGTGCTAGCATCGGACAGTATAATTCACCCCTCCACTTT.

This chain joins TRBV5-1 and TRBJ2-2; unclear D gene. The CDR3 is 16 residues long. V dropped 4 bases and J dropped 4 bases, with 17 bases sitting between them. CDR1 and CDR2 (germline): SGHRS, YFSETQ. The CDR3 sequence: CASSPRTDPGTGELFF. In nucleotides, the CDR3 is TGCGCCAGCAGCCCGAGGACGGATCCGGGCACCGGGGAGCTGTTTTTT.

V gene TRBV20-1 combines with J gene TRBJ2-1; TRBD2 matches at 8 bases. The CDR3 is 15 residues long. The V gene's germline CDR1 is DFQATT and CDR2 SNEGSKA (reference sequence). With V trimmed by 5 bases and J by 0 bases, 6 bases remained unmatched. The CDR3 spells CSAETGTSSYNEQFF. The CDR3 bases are TGCAGTGCTGAAACCGGGACTAGCTCCTACAATGAGCAGTTCTTC.

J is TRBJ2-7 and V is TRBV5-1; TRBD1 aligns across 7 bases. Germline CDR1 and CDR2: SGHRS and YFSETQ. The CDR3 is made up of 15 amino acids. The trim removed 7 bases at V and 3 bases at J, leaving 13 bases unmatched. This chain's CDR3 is CASGRADRDGYEQYF. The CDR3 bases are TGCGCCAGCGGGAGAGCCGACAGGGATGGCTACGAGCAGTACTTC. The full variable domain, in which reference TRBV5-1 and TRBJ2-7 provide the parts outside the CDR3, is KAGVTQTPRYLIKTRGQQVTLSCSPISGHRSVSWYQQTPGQGLQFLFEYFSETQRNKGNFPGRFSGRQFSNSRSEMNVSTLELGDSALYLCASGRADRDGYEQYFGPGTRLTVT.

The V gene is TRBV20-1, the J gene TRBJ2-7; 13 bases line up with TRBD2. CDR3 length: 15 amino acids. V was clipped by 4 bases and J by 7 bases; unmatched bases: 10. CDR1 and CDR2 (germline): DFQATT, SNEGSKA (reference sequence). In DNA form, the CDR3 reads TGCAGTGCTACCACTAGCGGGAGGGTTCTAGGGGAGCAGTACTTC. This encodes CSATTSGRVLGEQYF.

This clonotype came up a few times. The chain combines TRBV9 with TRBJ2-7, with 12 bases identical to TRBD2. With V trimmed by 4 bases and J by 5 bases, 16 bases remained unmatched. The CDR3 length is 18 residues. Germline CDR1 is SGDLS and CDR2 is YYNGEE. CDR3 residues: CASSPYPILAGGPNEQYF. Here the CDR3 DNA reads TGTGCCAGCAGCCCCTACCCAATCCTAGCGGGAGGGCCGAACGAGCAGTACTTC.

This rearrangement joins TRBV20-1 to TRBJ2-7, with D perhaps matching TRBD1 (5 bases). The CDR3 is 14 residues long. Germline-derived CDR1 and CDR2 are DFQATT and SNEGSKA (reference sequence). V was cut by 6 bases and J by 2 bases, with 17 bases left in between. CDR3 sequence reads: CSASLPDRPYEQYF. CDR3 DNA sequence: TGCAGTGCCTCCCTACCCGACAGACCCTACGAGCAGTACTTC.

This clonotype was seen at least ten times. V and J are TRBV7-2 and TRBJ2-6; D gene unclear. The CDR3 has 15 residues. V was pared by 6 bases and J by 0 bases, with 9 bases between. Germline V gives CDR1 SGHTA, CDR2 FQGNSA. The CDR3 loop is CASSFTSSGANVLTF. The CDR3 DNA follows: TGTGCCAGCAGTTTTACCAGCTCTGGGGCCAACGTCCTGACTTTC.

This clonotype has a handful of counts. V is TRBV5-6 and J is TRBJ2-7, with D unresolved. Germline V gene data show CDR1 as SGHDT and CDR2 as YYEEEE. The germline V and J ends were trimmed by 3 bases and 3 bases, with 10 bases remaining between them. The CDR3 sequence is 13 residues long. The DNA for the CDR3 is TGTGCCAGCAGCTACAGCGTTATCTACGAGCAGTACTTC. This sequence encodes CASSYSVIYEQYF.

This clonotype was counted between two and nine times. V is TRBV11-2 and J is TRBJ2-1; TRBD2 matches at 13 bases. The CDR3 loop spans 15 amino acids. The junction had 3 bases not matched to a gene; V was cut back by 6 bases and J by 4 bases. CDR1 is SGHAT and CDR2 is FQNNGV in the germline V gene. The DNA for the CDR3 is TGTGCCAGCAGAAAACTAGCGGGAGGGTACAATGAGCAGTTCTTC. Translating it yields CASRKLAGGYNEQFF.

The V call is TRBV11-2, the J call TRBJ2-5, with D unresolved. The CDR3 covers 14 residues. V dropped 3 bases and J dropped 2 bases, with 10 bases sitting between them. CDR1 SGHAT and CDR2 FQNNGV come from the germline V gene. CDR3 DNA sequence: TGTGCCAGCAGCTTCATAACTGAACAAGAGACCCAGTACTTC. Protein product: CASSFITEQETQYF.

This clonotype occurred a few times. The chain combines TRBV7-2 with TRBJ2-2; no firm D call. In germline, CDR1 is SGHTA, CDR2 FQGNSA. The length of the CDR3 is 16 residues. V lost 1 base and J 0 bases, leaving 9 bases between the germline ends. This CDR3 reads CASSLDQLSNTGELFF. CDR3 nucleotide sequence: TGTGCCAGCAGCTTAGATCAGCTATCGAACACCGGGGAGCTGTTTTTT.

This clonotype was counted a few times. The DNA of the CDR3 is TGCGCCAGCAGCCAAGACGGAGGGGCGGCTTATGGTGGCTACACCTTC. It codes for CASSQDGGAAYGGYTF. The rearrangement uses TRBV4-3 and TRBJ1-2; D might be TRBD1 (5 bases). This CDR3 has 16 residues. V lost 0 bases to trimming and J lost 7 bases, with 18 bases between them. Germline V CDR1 and CDR2: LGHNA, YSLEER.

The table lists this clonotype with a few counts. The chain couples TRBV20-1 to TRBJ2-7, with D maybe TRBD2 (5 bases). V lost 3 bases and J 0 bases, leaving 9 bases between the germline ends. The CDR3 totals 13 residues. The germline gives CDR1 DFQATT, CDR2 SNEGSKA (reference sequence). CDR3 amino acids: CSASSGFSYEQYF. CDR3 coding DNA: TGCAGTGCTAGCTCGGGGTTCTCCTACGAGCAGTACTTC.

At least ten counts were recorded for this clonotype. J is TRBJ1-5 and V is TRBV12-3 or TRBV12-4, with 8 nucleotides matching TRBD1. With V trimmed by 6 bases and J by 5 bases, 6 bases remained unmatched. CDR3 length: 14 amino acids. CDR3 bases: TGTGCCAGCAGGATCACAGGGGGACATCAGCCCCAGCATTTT. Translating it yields CASRITGGHQPQHF.

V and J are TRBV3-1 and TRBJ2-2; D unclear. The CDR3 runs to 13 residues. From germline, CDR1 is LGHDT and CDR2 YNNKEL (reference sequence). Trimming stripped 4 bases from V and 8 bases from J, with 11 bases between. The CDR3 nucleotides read TGTGCCAGCAGCCGGCGTCTCGAAGGGGAGCTGTTTTTT. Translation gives CASSRRLEGELFF. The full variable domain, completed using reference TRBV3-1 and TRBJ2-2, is DTAVSQTPKYLVTQMGNDKSIKCEQNLGHDTMYWYKQDSKKFLKIMFSYNNKELIINETVPNRFSPKSPDKAHLNLHINSLELGDSAVYFCASSRRLEGELFFGEGSRLTVL.

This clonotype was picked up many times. CDR3 in DNA: TGCGCCAGCAGCCACGTGCCGAACACCGGGGAGCTGTTTTTT. Protein: CASSHVPNTGELFF. The V gene is TRBV4-3, the J gene TRBJ2-2; D is uncertain. CDR1 is LGHNA and CDR2 is YSLEER in the germline V gene. The CDR3 covers 14 residues. V dropped 3 bases and J dropped 0 bases, with 5 bases sitting between them.